The 8 T cell receptor beta chains below all came from one sample that was sequenced in a study of cytomegalovirus exposure and HLA in healthy donors. The primer mix had 60 Vbeta and 13 Jbeta primers. Libraries were prepared by immunoSEQ multiplex PCR; TCRdb keeps only in-frame clonotypes and omits some of them. This sample's table reports about 46,000 clones. The specimen was PBMCs. The receptor set was obtained from a woman between 40 and 55 years old in good health and CMV-seronegative.

V is TRBV4-2 and J is TRBJ1-2; a possible D gene is TRBD1 (5 bases). CDR3 length equals 14 residues. Trimming shortened V by 0 bases and J by 6 bases, and 11 bases separated the two germline ends. Germline V gives CDR1 LGHNA, CDR2 YNFKEQ. The CDR3, as DNA: TGTGCCAGCAGCCAAGATCCCCAGGGAAATGGCTACACCTTC. This codes for CASSQDPQGNGYTF.

The chain has TRBV29-1 and TRBJ2-3; D is unresolved. The germline V gene encodes CDR1 SQVTM and CDR2 ANQGSEA. Trimming removed 2 bases from V and 1 base from J, with 4 bases in between. The CDR3 consists of 12 residues. The CDR3, as DNA: TGCAGCGTTGAAACTGGCACAGATACGCAGTATTTT. Residues: CSVETGTDTQYF.

The V call is TRBV30, the J call TRBJ2-3, with TRBD2 as a possible D gene (6 bases). The CDR3 loop spans 15 amino acids. V was clipped by 0 bases and J by 2 bases, with 12 bases between them. The V gene's germline CDR1 is GTSNPN and CDR2 SVGIG (reference sequence). The CDR3 sequence: CAWSVWRDPTDTQYF. The CDR3 region has the DNA TGTGCCTGGAGTGTATGGCGGGATCCCACAGATACGCAGTATTTT.

This chain uses TRBV28 with TRBJ1-4; D remains ambiguous. The CDR3 covers 14 residues. V was shortened by 2 bases and J by 6 bases, with 10 bases between the two germline ends. Germline V gene sequence: CDR1 MDHEN, CDR2 SYDVKM. CDR3 residues: CASSLTGFDEKLFF. CDR3 sequence (DNA): TGTGCCAGCAGTTTAACCGGTTTTGATGAAAAACTGTTTTTT.

The chain has TRBV7-3 and TRBJ1-1; D perhaps matches TRBD1 (6 bases). CDR1 and CDR2 from the germline V gene are SGHTA and FQGTGA. The CDR3 has 14 residues. Trimming removed 8 bases from V and 0 bases from J, with 13 bases in between. CDR3 sequence reads: CASLQGGVNTEAFF. CDR3 nucleotides: TGTGCCAGCTTACAGGGCGGTGTGAACACTGAAGCTTTCTTT.

J is TRBJ1-2 and V is TRBV7-9, with D possibly being TRBD1 (5 bases). V was trimmed by 8 bases and J by 4 bases, leaving 14 bases between them. Germline V gene lookup returns CDR1 SEHNR and CDR2 FQNEAQ (reference sequence). CDR3 length equals 13 residues. The CDR3, as DNA: TGTGCCAGCTCCCAGGGACTGAGCTATGGCTACACCTTC. This encodes CASSQGLSYGYTF. Full variable domain (remainder filled in from reference TRBV7-9 and TRBJ1-2): DTGVSQNPRHKITKRGQNVTFRCDPISEHNRLYWYRQTLGQGPEFLTYFQNEAQLEKSRLLSDRFSAERPKGSFSTLEIQRTEQGDSAMYLCASSQGLSYGYTFGSGTRLTVV.

CDR3 sequence: CASTIPGQGLDTQYF. CDR3 bases: TGTGCCAGCACCATACCGGGACAAGGCCTGGATACGCAGTATTTT. The gene calls are TRBV7-9 and TRBJ2-3; possible D gene TRBD1, 6 bases. The CDR3 is 15 residues long. Germline CDR1 is SEHNR and CDR2 is FQNEAQ (reference sequence). The germline V and J ends were trimmed by 7 bases and 6 bases, with 20 bases remaining between them.

The gene calls are TRBV9 and TRBJ2-1, with 10 bases lining up with TRBD2. This CDR3 has 13 amino acids. Per germline, CDR1 SGDLS and CDR2 YYNGEE. V lost 6 bases to trimming and J lost 5 bases; unmatched junction nucleotides: 2. The CDR3 nucleotides read TGTGCCAGCAAGGGACTAGCGAACAATGAGCAGTTCTTC. Translation: CASKGLANNEQFF. The variable domain in full, with the rest retrieved from reference TRBV9 and TRBJ2-1, is DSGVTQTPKHLITATGQRVTLRCSPRSGDLSVYWYQQSLDQGLQFLIQYYNGEERAKGNILERFSAQQFPDLHSELNLSSLELGDSALYFCASKGLANNEQFFGPGTRLTVL.